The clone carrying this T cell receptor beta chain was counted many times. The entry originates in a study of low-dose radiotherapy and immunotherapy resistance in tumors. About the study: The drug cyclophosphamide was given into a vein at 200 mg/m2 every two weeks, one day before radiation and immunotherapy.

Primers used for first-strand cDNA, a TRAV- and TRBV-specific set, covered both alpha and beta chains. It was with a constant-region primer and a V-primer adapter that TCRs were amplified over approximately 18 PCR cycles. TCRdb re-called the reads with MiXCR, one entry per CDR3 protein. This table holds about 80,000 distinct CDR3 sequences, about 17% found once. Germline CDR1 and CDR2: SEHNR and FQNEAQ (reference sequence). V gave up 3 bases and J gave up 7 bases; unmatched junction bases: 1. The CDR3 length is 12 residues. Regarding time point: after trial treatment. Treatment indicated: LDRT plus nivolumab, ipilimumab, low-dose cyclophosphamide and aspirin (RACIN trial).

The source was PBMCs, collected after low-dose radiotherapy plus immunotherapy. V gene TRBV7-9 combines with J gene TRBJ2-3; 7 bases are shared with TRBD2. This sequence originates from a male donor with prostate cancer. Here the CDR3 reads CASSLGGNTQYF. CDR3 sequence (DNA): TGTGCCAGCAGCTTGGGGGGGAATACGCAGTATTTT.